A selection of T cell receptor beta chains follows, all from one sample in a study of metastatic and nonmetastatic thyroid tumors. MiXCR reprocessed the PCR reads for TCRdb. This table holds around 44,000 clones, 25% to 35% found once. Sequencing was performed on blood. These receptors all come from a male donor with papillary thyroid cancer or a benign thyroid nodule (not recorded which). Some clones in this sample may be carry-over from other donors' samples. The CDR3 runs from the conserved cysteine through the conserved F or W. A D gene is named only where the DNA matches it firmly. Size is stated for part of the rows, as once, few or many counts, or as a class when the clone is expanded.

j_call clone_size v_call d_call cdr3_nt cdr3_aa
TRBJ2-5 - TRBV2 - TGTGCCAGCAGGGCCGGTACATGGTGGGGGTTAGAGACCCAGTACTTC CASRAGTWWGLETQYF
TRBJ2-1 many TRBV9 - TGTGCCAGCAGCGTAGTCAGGGGTGAGCAGTTCTTC CASSVVRGEQFF
TRBJ1-5 - TRBV5-1 - TGCGCCAGCAGCCCGCGGGGGGAGAGCGGACTGCCCCAGCACTTT CASSPRGESGLPQHF
TRBJ1-3 few TRBV2 - TGTGCCAGCAGTGTAGCGGGAAGCTATGGAAACACCATATATTTT CASSVAGSYGNTIYF
TRBJ2-1 - TRBV28 - TGTGCCAGCAGTTTAAGGAAGGGGGTCAATGAGCAGTTCTTC CASSLRKGVNEQFF
TRBJ2-7 few TRBV11-1 - TGTGCCAGCAGCGTCGGGAGTAGTTACGAGCAGTACTTC CASSVGSSYEQYF
TRBJ2-7 - TRBV6-1 TRBD1 TGTGCCAGCAGGACAGGGGCAGACGATCATTACTTC CASRTGADDHYF
TRBJ2-1 - TRBV7-9 TRBD2 TGTGCCAGCAGCACGGGACTAGCTTACAATGAGCAGTTCTTC CASSTGLAYNEQFF
TRBJ1-5 medium-sized TRBV4-1 - TGCGCCAGCAGCCAAGATCCAGGTCAGCCCCAGCATTTT CASSQDPGQPQHF
TRBJ2-4 many TRBV2 - TGTGCCAGTCTTCGGGACACAGCTAACATTCAGTACTTC CASLRDTANIQYF
TRBJ2-3 few TRBV6-1 TRBD2 TGTGCCAGCAAAGGACTAGCGGGAGATCCGTATTTT CASKGLAGDPYF
TRBJ1-5 - TRBV6-5 - TGTGCCAGCAGTTACCCAGGGTATCAGCCCCAGCATTTT CASSYPGYQPQHF
TRBJ2-7 medium-sized TRBV12-3/TRBV12-4 TRBD2 TGTGCCAGCAGACTAGCGCTGACCTACGAGCAGTACTTC CASRLALTYEQYF
TRBJ2-7 - TRBV28 TRBD1 TGTGCCAGCAGTACCCGCAGGGGGAACTACGAGCAGTACTTC CASSTRRGNYEQYF
TRBJ2-7 - TRBV6-1 TRBD2 TGTGCCAGCAGTGAGGCGGGGGAGGGGAAGTACTTC CASSEAGEGKYF
TRBJ1-2 - TRBV15 - TGTGCCACCAGCAGAGTAGGCCAGAGATATGGCTACACCTTC CATSRVGQRYGYTF
TRBJ2-1 medium-sized TRBV27 TRBD2 TGTGCCAGCAGTCACTCATGGCGGGAGGGGGACAATGAGCAGTTCTTC CASSHSWREGDNEQFF
TRBJ1-1 few TRBV6-1 TRBD1 TGTGCCAGCAGGGACGGGACAGGGGGTTTGGCGAACACTGAAGCTTTCTTT CASRDGTGGLANTEAFF
TRBJ2-1 many TRBV19 - TGTGCCAGTAGTATAGGTGGGAGGCGGGGAGCTGAGCAGTTCTTC CASSIGGRRGAEQFF
TRBJ2-2 - TRBV18 - TGTGCCAGCTCACAACAATCTACCGCGAACTCCGGGGAGCTGTTTTTT CASSQQSTANSGELFF
TRBJ2-1 many TRBV10-1 - TGCGCCAGCAGTGAGGTTGTCGCAGGGGTCAATGAGCAGTTCTTC CASSEVVAGVNEQFF
TRBJ1-4 medium-sized TRBV6-4 TRBD1 TGTGCCAGCAGCCCCGGGACAGGGGATGAAAAACTGTTTTTT CASSPGTGDEKLFF
TRBJ2-7 many TRBV7-6 - TGTGCCAGCAGCCGGGAAGGAGGGGGCGCCTACGAGCAGTACTTC CASSREGGGAYEQYF
TRBJ1-6 few TRBV6-1 - TGTGCCAGCATACTTACATCTCCCTCCTATAATTCACTCCTCCACTTT CASILTSPSYNSLLHF
TRBJ2-1 few TRBV6-8 - TGTGCCAGCTCCAAAGCGGCACCCTACAATGAGCAGTTCTTC CASSKAAPYNEQFF
TRBJ2-2 few TRBV6-1 - TGTGCCAGCATTGATAAGCGAGAGGGTGCCGGGGAGCTGTTTTTT CASIDKREGAGELFF
TRBJ2-7 - TRBV27 - TGTGCCATCCGACGGGACGTATGGTACGAGCAGTACTTC CAIRRDVWYEQYF
TRBJ1-2 many TRBV6-6 - TGTGCCAGCAGTTCACTTACCGGGACGGATGGCCGGTTGGGCTACACCTTC CASSSLTGTDGRLGYTF
TRBJ2-1 - TRBV11-2 TRBD2 TGTGCCAGCAGCTTAGACGGGACTAGCGGGAGGGTGTTCTTC CASSLDGTSGRVFF
TRBJ1-2 - TRBV7-2 - TGTGCCAGCAGTCCATTGGGGGCATATGGCTACACCTTC CASSPLGAYGYTF
TRBJ2-2 - TRBV6-5 - TGTTCCAGCAGTTACTCGACTGGGGTCGGGAACACCGGGGAGCTGTTTTTT CSSSYSTGVGNTGELFF
TRBJ2-7 many TRBV29-1 TRBD2 TGCAGCGTTTTCCTAGCGGGAGCCTACGAGCAGTACTTC CSVFLAGAYEQYF
TRBJ1-4 - TRBV20-1 - TGCAGTGCCCCCAGGGGCCCGGGTGAAAAACTGTTTTTT CSAPRGPGEKLFF
TRBJ2-5 few TRBV6-1 TRBD2 TGTGCCAGCAGCGGAATCGCGGGGGGGCAAGAGACCCAGTACTTC CASSGIAGGQETQYF
TRBJ2-3 - TRBV9 TRBD2 TGTGCCAGCAGCACCTCTAGCGGGTTTAGCACAGATACGCAGTATTTT CASSTSSGFSTDTQYF
TRBJ1-5 - TRBV19 - TGTGCCAGTATGGGCAGGAGAGGGTCCTACTTCCAGCATTTT CASMGRRGSYFQHF
TRBJ2-1 - TRBV11-1 - TGTGCCAGCAGCTTATTTGGAAGCTCCTACAATGAGCAGTTCTTC CASSLFGSSYNEQFF
TRBJ1-1 - TRBV11-1 - TGTGCCAGCAGCCAACCCGTCTACGGTCGGGACACTGAAGCTTTCTTT CASSQPVYGRDTEAFF
TRBJ2-1 many TRBV4-2 TRBD2 TGTGCCAGCAGCCCCTTCGGACTAGCGGGAGAAACCATATACAATGAGCAGTTCTTC CASSPFGLAGETIYNEQFF
TRBJ2-1 - TRBV14 TRBD2 TGTGCCAGCAGCCAAGTTGATAGCGGGAACAATGAGCAGTTCTTC CASSQVDSGNNEQFF
TRBJ2-1 - TRBV11-2 - TGTGCCAGCAGCTTAGTACAGGGCTACAATGAGCAGTTCTTC CASSLVQGYNEQFF
TRBJ2-7 - TRBV5-1 - TGCGCCAGCAGCTTGGCAGGGGTGGGGGAGCAGTACTTC CASSLAGVGEQYF
TRBJ1-5 - TRBV19 - TGTGCCAGTAGTATAGATCCGCGGACCTCCCTCAAATACAATCAGCCCCAGCATTTT CASSIDPRTSLKYNQPQHF
TRBJ2-2 - TRBV5-1 TRBD2 TGCGCCAGCGGTACTAGCGGGTCGGCCGTGGAGCTGTTTTTT CASGTSGSAVELFF
TRBJ1-2 few TRBV15 - TGTGCCACCAGCAGAGTCCCGGTGACCTATGGCTACACCTTC CATSRVPVTYGYTF
TRBJ1-1 many TRBV20-1 - TGCAGTGCTCCCTGGCAGGCGGGTACTGAAGCTTTCTTT CSAPWQAGTEAFF
TRBJ2-7 many TRBV5-6 - TGTGCCAGCAGCTTGGCTGGGTATAATCTCGAGCAGTACTTC CASSLAGYNLEQYF
TRBJ2-7 - TRBV28 - TGTGCCAGCAGCCCTAGACTCCTCGGTTTATATTACGAGCAGTACTTC CASSPRLLGLYYEQYF
TRBJ2-3 many TRBV20-1 TRBD1 TGCAGTGCCACATGGACAGGGAACACAGATACGCAGTATTTT CSATWTGNTDTQYF
TRBJ2-1 many TRBV20-1 TRBD2 TGCAGTGCCTGGACTAGCGGATACTACAATGAGCAGTTCTTC CSAWTSGYYNEQFF
TRBJ2-1 - TRBV6-2/TRBV6-3 - TGTGCCAGCAGTTATAGGGGAAACAGGGGGGGATCCTACAATGAGCAGTTCTTC CASSYRGNRGGSYNEQFF
TRBJ1-1 many TRBV4-1 - TGCGCCAGCAGCCCTACCTACAGGTTGAGCACTGAAGCTTTCTTT CASSPTYRLSTEAFF
TRBJ2-3 few TRBV6-1 TRBD2 TGTGCCAGCATGCCAAGACTAGCGGGAGACACAGATACGCAGTATTTT CASMPRLAGDTDTQYF